The rows below give T cell receptor beta chains drawn from one sample of a study of T cell responses to AZD1222 COVID-19 vaccine. Using immunoSEQ multiplex PCR, the repertoire was profiled, and TCRdb retains in-frame clones only, with some absent. Altogether approximately 110,000 clones are present, 88% being singletons, with the ten largest covering 4% to 4.5%. The source was peripheral blood, collected on day 0 of AZD1222 vaccination. These receptor sequences come from an adult in good health. CDR3s include the opening cysteine and the closing phenylalanine or tryptophan.

J gene: TRBJ2-2; V gene: TRBV7-9; CDR3 protein: CASSLATLLEGSGELFF
J gene: TRBJ1-4; V gene: TRBV7-9; CDR3 protein: CASSQQGAGEKLFF
J gene: TRBJ1-6; V gene: TRBV18; CDR3 protein: CASSPWDRDSPLHF
J gene: TRBJ2-3; V gene: TRBV28; CDR3 protein: CASSSGGITSGRGDTQYF
J gene: TRBJ1-2; V gene: TRBV5-6; CDR3 protein: CASSPGGGYGYTF
J gene: TRBJ1-2; V gene: TRBV12-3/TRBV12-4; CDR3 protein: CASRRGIYGYTF
J gene: TRBJ2-7; V gene: TRBV18; CDR3 protein: CASSPAPGYEQYF
J gene: TRBJ2-1; V gene: TRBV19; CDR3 protein: CASSIGAGNGNEQFF
J gene: TRBJ1-1; V gene: TRBV12-3/TRBV12-4; CDR3 protein: CASSFRENTEAFF
J gene: TRBJ2-1; V gene: TRBV3-1/TRBV3-2; CDR3 protein: CASSQEGGYFYNEQFF
J gene: TRBJ2-2; V gene: TRBV7-3; CDR3 protein: CASSQMGLAGTGELFF
J gene: TRBJ1-1; V gene: TRBV5-1; CDR3 protein: CASSLVPEREAFF
J gene: TRBJ1-4; V gene: TRBV10-3; CDR3 protein: CAISPGLQRSNEKLFF
J gene: TRBJ1-2; V gene: TRBV7-9; CDR3 protein: CASNKGQGSFYGYTF
J gene: TRBJ1-6; V gene: TRBV27; CDR3 protein: CASSEGFYNSPLHF
J gene: TRBJ2-7; V gene: TRBV7-6; CDR3 protein: CASSLGGGTGLGYEQYF
J gene: TRBJ1-5; V gene: TRBV15; CDR3 protein: CATSRERVTLRNQPQHF
J gene: TRBJ1-5; V gene: TRBV30; CDR3 protein: CAWSPAGNQPQHF
J gene: TRBJ1-2; V gene: TRBV4-3; CDR3 protein: CASSLRQGAEGYTF
J gene: TRBJ2-2; V gene: TRBV11-3; CDR3 protein: CASRQRRGGELFF
J gene: TRBJ1-1; V gene: TRBV11-1; CDR3 protein: CASSFAGRGMAEAFF
J gene: TRBJ1-1; V gene: TRBV18; CDR3 protein: CASSPPSDRGFGAFF
J gene: TRBJ2-5; V gene: TRBV28; CDR3 protein: CASCLGRRVGRETQYF
J gene: TRBJ1-6; V gene: TRBV7-7; CDR3 protein: CASSSGQLDSPLHF
J gene: TRBJ1-5; V gene: TRBV6-5; CDR3 protein: CASSRDFNQPQHF
J gene: TRBJ2-5; V gene: TRBV7-3; CDR3 protein: CASSPSRAAQETQYF
J gene: TRBJ2-2; V gene: TRBV7-8; CDR3 protein: CASSTAANTGELFF
J gene: TRBJ1-3; V gene: TRBV29-1; CDR3 protein: CSVAETAGNTIYF
J gene: TRBJ2-7; V gene: TRBV20-1; CDR3 protein: CSASFPTSGRVEQYF
J gene: TRBJ2-5; V gene: TRBV11-2; CDR3 protein: CASSLSGTPRETQYF
J gene: TRBJ2-7; V gene: TRBV28; CDR3 protein: CASTEGSTPSYEQYF
J gene: TRBJ1-1; V gene: TRBV4-2; CDR3 protein: CASSQKQGAATEAFF
J gene: TRBJ1-1; V gene: TRBV7-2; CDR3 protein: CASSLARNGEAFF
J gene: TRBJ1-5; V gene: TRBV24-1; CDR3 protein: CATSPTGGNQPQHF
J gene: TRBJ1-1; V gene: TRBV24-1; CDR3 protein: CATSESRGGNTEAFF
J gene: TRBJ1-1; V gene: TRBV29-1; CDR3 protein: CSVERAMRTEAFF
J gene: TRBJ1-2; V gene: TRBV11-2; CDR3 protein: CASSLDDGRDGYTF
J gene: TRBJ2-7; V gene: TRBV9; CDR3 protein: CASSVAGTGTEQYF
J gene: TRBJ2-7; V gene: TRBV5-1; CDR3 protein: CASNLGTSATYEQYF
J gene: TRBJ2-5; V gene: TRBV10-3; CDR3 protein: CAISELQGSKETQYF
J gene: TRBJ2-1; V gene: TRBV4-3; CDR3 protein: CASSHLDRASNEQFF
J gene: TRBJ1-2; V gene: TRBV13; CDR3 protein: CASSYPQVSGYTF
J gene: TRBJ2-5; V gene: TRBV7-6; CDR3 protein: CASSQRRDSKAETQYF
J gene: TRBJ2-3; V gene: TRBV11-3; CDR3 protein: CASSARDTDTQYF
J gene: TRBJ1-2; V gene: TRBV18; CDR3 protein: CASSPPSRDRELGYTF
J gene: TRBJ2-7; V gene: TRBV12-5; CDR3 protein: CASGFLPYEQYF
J gene: TRBJ2-3; V gene: TRBV24-1; CDR3 protein: CATSDPVWGTDTQYF